This TCR beta chain originates from a study of cytomegalovirus exposure and HLA in healthy donors. Study-wide results and caveats: One later analysis reportedly identified an Asian-associated ancestry cluster that showed fewer N-insertions than the roughly 620-donor mean. Only CMV serostatus was available as immune exposure information. Researchers counted 180 or so TCR beta chains as cytomegalovirus-associated. Trimming of TCR beta V- and J-genes showed a link, identified in a later analysis, to a missense DCLRE1C variant.

This PCR relied on a set of 60 Vbeta primers and 13 Jbeta primers. Some clones are missing from TCRdb's copy, which holds only in-frame ones; the method was immunoSEQ multiplex PCR. The sample yields 130,000 or so clones, roughly 86% seen once. Germline values: CDR1 MNHEY, CDR2 SMNVEV (reference sequence). This CDR3 is built from 14 residues. Trimming removed 6 bases from V and 2 bases from J, with 13 bases in between. Concerning this clone: Its antigen is not identified.

The sample comprised PBMCs. J is TRBJ1-1 and V is TRBV27; D is uncertain. The sequence was collected from a man aged 18 to 30 in good health and CMV-seropositive. CDR3 coding DNA: TGTGCCAGCAGCGAGTTACAGAAAAACACTGAAGCTTTCTTT. The encoded protein is CASSELQKNTEAFF.